These 18 T cell receptor beta chains were all obtained from the same sample, sequenced in a study of cytomegalovirus exposure and HLA in healthy donors. 13 Jbeta primers and 60 Vbeta primers were used for the PCR. Here immunoSEQ multiplex PCR was the method, and the copy in TCRdb shows in-frame clones only, minus some. The table has approximately 190,000 clones, approximately 85% seen once; the top ten hold approximately 0.74%. The specimen sequenced was PBMCs. The receptors stem from a woman aged 18-30 years in good health and CMV-seronegative.

This clone was observed once. The J gene is TRBJ2-7, the V gene TRBV27; TRBD1 matches 8 bases. This CDR3 is built from 13 residues. V gave up 5 bases and J gave up 4 bases; unmatched junction bases: 4. Germline CDR1 and CDR2: MNHEY and SMNVEV (reference sequence). The chain's CDR3 is CASSLTGGYEQYF. The CDR3 bases are TGTGCCAGCAGTCTAACAGGGGGTTACGAGCAGTACTTC.

The rearrangement links TRBV6-5 to TRBJ1-4, with D possibly being TRBD1 (5 bases). CDR1 and CDR2 from the germline V gene are MNHEY and SVGAGI. V dropped 6 bases and J dropped 8 bases, with 13 bases sitting between them. The CDR3 runs to 13 residues. The CDR3 sequence: CASRRQGGEKLFF. In DNA, the CDR3 is TGTGCCAGCAGGAGGCAGGGTGGGGAAAAACTGTTTTTT.

The rearrangement joins TRBV19 to TRBJ2-7; 10 positions match TRBD2. Germline CDR1 LNHDA, CDR2 SQIVND (reference sequence). There are 13 residues in the CDR3. V lost 6 bases, J lost 3 bases, and 2 bases stayed unmatched. The CDR3 DNA sequence: TGTGCCAGTAGCCCTAGCGGGGGCTACGAGCAGTACTTC. The encoded protein is CASSPSGGYEQYF.

The V and J genes are TRBV2 and TRBJ1-4; D is ambiguous. The V gene lost 3 bases and the J gene lost 4 bases, with 9 bases spanning the gap. Per germline, CDR1 SNHLY and CDR2 FYNNEI. The CDR3 extends over 14 amino acids. CDR3 nucleotide sequence: TGTGCCAGCAGTGATTACTTGAGTAATGAAAAACTGTTTTTT. It translates to CASSDYLSNEKLFF. The whole variable domain, filled in from reference TRBV2 and TRBJ1-4, reads EPEVTQTPSHQVTQMGQEVILRCVPISNHLYFYWYRQILGQKVEFLVSFYNNEISEKSEIFDDQFSVERPDGSNFTLKIRSTKLEDSAMYFCASSDYLSNEKLFFGSGTQLSVL.

J is TRBJ2-6 and V is TRBV6-1; D remains unclear. The CDR3 contains 15 residues. Germline V lookup: CDR1 MNHNS, CDR2 SASEGT. V shed 8 bases and J shed 4 bases, with 15 bases lying between them. The CDR3 reads CASRPSVSGANVLTF. The CDR3 DNA reads TGTGCCAGCCGGCCTAGTGTCTCGGGGGCCAACGTCCTGACTTTC.

The chain is built from TRBV27 and TRBJ2-7, with a possible D match to TRBD2 (7 bases). V was trimmed by 5 bases and J by 2 bases, leaving 19 bases between them. The CDR3 length is 16 residues. Germline V gives CDR1 MNHEY, CDR2 SMNVEV (reference sequence). The CDR3 reads CASSIRGGDTTYEQYF. DNA of the CDR3: TGTGCCAGCAGTATTAGGGGGGGGGACACTACCTACGAGCAGTACTTC.

This clone was counted once. The chain is built from TRBV30 and TRBJ1-2; D not certain. The length of the CDR3 is 13 residues. Germline V gene sequence: CDR1 GTSNPN, CDR2 SVGIG (reference sequence). Trimming left V 0 bases short and J 8 bases short, with 13 bases between. The CDR3 coding sequence is TGTGCCTGGAGTGTACCGTGGGTCGGGGGCTACACCTTC. The encoded protein is CAWSVPWVGGYTF. The variable domain in full, completed from reference TRBV30 and TRBJ1-2, reads SQTIHQWPATLVQPVGSPLSLECTVEGTSNPNLYWYRQAAGRGLQLLFYSVGIGQISSEVPQNLSASRPQDRQFILSSKKLLLSDSGFYLCAWSVPWVGGYTFGSGTRLTVV.

The chain is built from TRBV27 and TRBJ1-5; 8 bases agree with TRBD1. The ends lost 7 bases at V and 0 bases at J; junction bases unmatched: 5. The CDR3 totals 15 residues. Germline CDR1 MNHEY, CDR2 SMNVEV (reference sequence). CDR3 region: CASKRDRSSNQPQHF. The CDR3 DNA sequence: TGTGCCAGCAAACGGGACAGGTCTAGCAATCAGCCCCAGCATTTT.

The genes are TRBV19 and TRBJ2-4; 9 positions agree with TRBD1. Germline V lookup: CDR1 LNHDA, CDR2 SQIVND (reference sequence). The CDR3 totals 18 residues. The V segment lost 2 bases and the J segment 12 bases; nucleotides outside the gene matches: 20. Here the CDR3 DNA reads TGTGCCAGTAGTATACTTAGGGGGACAGGGCGGTCCAAAAACGATCAGTACTTC. Protein product: CASSILRGTGRSKNDQYF.

V is TRBV4-2 and J is TRBJ2-5; 14 nucleotides line up with TRBD2. Germline CDR1 and CDR2: LGHNA and YNFKEQ. Trimming took 6 bases from V and 5 from J; bases not matched to a gene: 11. The CDR3 has 17 residues. The CDR3 spells CASSRLQGTSGSETQYF. In DNA, the CDR3 is TGTGCCAGCAGTCGCCTCCAAGGGACTAGCGGGAGTGAGACCCAGTACTTC.

This clone came up once. V and J are TRBV27 and TRBJ1-1; 7 bases fit TRBD1. The CDR3 spans 14 residues. Germline V lookup: CDR1 MNHEY, CDR2 SMNVEV (reference sequence). J gave up 1 base and V 3 bases, and 2 bases lay outside the gene matches. CDR3 nucleotides: TGTGCCAGCAGTTTGGCAGGGGGGAACACTGAAGCTTTCTTT. Translating it yields CASSLAGGNTEAFF.

The chain is built from TRBV14 and TRBJ2-7; D perhaps matches TRBD2 (5 bases). Trimming stripped 1 base from V and 4 bases from J, with 8 bases between. From germline, CDR1 is SGHDN and CDR2 FVKESK. CDR3 length: 13 residues. The CDR3: CASSQVLAYEQYF. In nucleotides, the CDR3 is TGTGCCAGCAGCCAAGTTTTAGCGTACGAGCAGTACTTC.

J is TRBJ1-4 and V is TRBV5-1; 8 bases align to TRBD1. Trimming took 0 bases from V and 6 from J; bases not matched to a gene: 1. The CDR3 length is 14 residues. Germline assignment: CDR1 SGHRS and CDR2 YFSETQ. The CDR3 sequence: CASSLGTGHEKLFF. Written as DNA, the CDR3 is TGCGCCAGCAGCTTGGGGACAGGGCATGAAAAACTGTTTTTT.

The chain is built from TRBV9 and TRBJ2-5; D may be TRBD1 (5 bases). The CDR3 loop spans 15 amino acids. V lost 4 bases and J lost 4, with 17 bases in between. In germline, CDR1 is SGDLS, CDR2 YYNGEE. Here the CDR3 reads CASSPRWKGAETQYF. CDR3 bases: TGTGCCAGCAGCCCTCGATGGAAAGGGGCAGAGACCCAGTACTTC.

This clone showed up just once. The chain has TRBV27 and TRBJ2-1; a weak D match, TRBD2 (5 bases). This CDR3 is built from 15 residues. V was trimmed by 8 bases and J by 8 bases, leaving 22 bases between them. The germline CDR1 and CDR2 sequences are MNHEY and SMNVEV (reference sequence). CDR3 loop: CASRKGLAHLHEQFF. The CDR3 nucleotides read TGTGCCAGCCGGAAGGGTCTAGCTCACCTCCATGAGCAGTTCTTC.

The sample holds one count of this clone. This CDR3 is CASSWGLLTGELFF. CDR3 nucleotides: TGTGCCAGCAGCTGGGGACTACTCACCGGGGAGCTGTTTTTT. The rearrangement uses TRBV7-8 and TRBJ2-2, with 7 bases aligning to TRBD2. This CDR3 has 14 amino acids. Trimming at V came to 4 bases and at J to 4 bases, leaving 3 bases not matched to a gene. The germline gives CDR1 SGHVS, CDR2 FQNEAQ.

The genes are TRBV6-5 and TRBJ1-3; tentative D call: TRBD1 (5 bases). V was cut by 2 bases and J by 1 base, with 12 bases left in between. Germline V gene data show CDR1 as MNHEY and CDR2 as SVGAGI. The CDR3 sequence is 16 residues long. The CDR3 here is CASSYTAKGSGNTIYF. The DNA of the CDR3 is TGTGCCAGCAGTTACACGGCAAAGGGGTCTGGAAACACCATATATTTT.

The chain has TRBV14 and TRBJ1-2, with D unclear. In germline, CDR1 is SGHDN, CDR2 FVKESK. Trimming cost V 4 bases and J 0 bases, with 15 bases left between them. The CDR3 covers 16 residues. The CDR3 bases are TGTGCCAGCAGCCTCGAGAAGGGAGTCTCTAACTATGGCTACACCTTC. Translating gives CASSLEKGVSNYGYTF.